This is a list of T cell receptor beta chains from one sample in a study of blood T cell repertoires in COVID-19. TCRdb's table, derived via immunoSEQ multiplex PCR, lists solely in-frame clones and lacks some. In the table there are some 140,000 clones, around 83% of which are singletons. The sample taken for sequencing was peripheral blood. The receptor source for this set is a woman aged 55-70 years with COVID-19, enrolled during active disease. Each CDR3 is given with its conserved first and last residue.

TRBV7-8 | CASSLVTASNTGELFF
TRBV19 | CASSIADYTEAFF
TRBV19 | CASSIKYNGGNTEAFF
TRBV18 | CASSPGQGKNIQYF
TRBV10-3 | CAIIGGTEAFF
TRBV9 | CASTLSSGRDNEQFF
TRBV6-5 | CASSPDGGGYNEQFF
TRBV6-5 | CASTEGRVGKLFF
TRBV20-1 | CSAWTVEAFF
TRBV7-6 | CASSLSPRGYGELFF
TRBV5-4 | CASSPSPDTEAFF
TRBV27 | CASSSRLAGIQETQYF
TRBV30 | CAWYHRDTGELFF
TRBV27 | CASSLSTGGPYNEQFF
TRBV9 | CASSGRGGPEGDTQYF
TRBV10-3 | CAISTGGNQPQHF
TRBV7-3 | CASSLRPWNTEAFF
TRBV28 | CASTEVAIGELFF
TRBV28 | CASSSTFGATNEKLFF
TRBV27 | CASSLGQPDAEAFF
TRBV6-2/TRBV6-3 | CASSPGQGGRENEKLFF
TRBV30 | CAWHPGLASRNEQFF
TRBV6-5 | CASSYSGTGIGEKLFF
TRBV7-8 | CASSLAGLQTEAFF
TRBV3-1/TRBV3-2 | CASSPPGQMNTEAFF
TRBV5-4 | CASSLGQTNTEAFF
TRBV6-4 | CASSGGYGYTF
TRBV24-1 | CATSGPRVTDKKETQYF
TRBV3-1/TRBV3-2 | CASSQGQGTEAFF
TRBV11-2 | CASSLGAHGYTF
TRBV5-1 | CASSFDTGTNYGYTF
TRBV7-8 | CASSLETAGQPQHF
TRBV19 | CASSAHLQGGSKVRPQHF
TRBV5-1 | CASSWTGRGYTF
TRBV3-1/TRBV3-2 | CATSGSGRAYSYEQYF
TRBV14 | CASSQVLQETQYF
TRBV5-1 | CASSSGQVTMNTEAFF
TRBV18 | CASSPLPGGNQPQHF
TRBV3-1/TRBV3-2 | CASSQDRGLSGYTF
TRBV6-5 | CASSFGQGNYGYTF